This T cell receptor (beta chain) was profiled in a study of T cells expressing NK-cell markers. Study summary: Eight donors were sequenced, of whom seven were HCMV-seropositive, while the remaining one was HCMV-seronegative.

The CDR3 totals 13 residues. Germline V gives CDR1 MNHEY, CDR2 SVGAGI. Reanalyzing the 5' RACE reads, TCRdb keeps one entry per CDR3 protein, without DNA. The table for this sample gives over 150,000 distinct CDR3 sequences. Source material: blood T cells: a sorted CD56 or NKG2C T cell subset, CD4+ or CD8+ T cells, or bulk PBMC T cells (not recorded which). The receptor was isolated from a woman aged 45-60 years in good health. The gene calls are TRBV6-5 and TRBJ1-1. This CDR3 reads CASSYSPVAEAFF.